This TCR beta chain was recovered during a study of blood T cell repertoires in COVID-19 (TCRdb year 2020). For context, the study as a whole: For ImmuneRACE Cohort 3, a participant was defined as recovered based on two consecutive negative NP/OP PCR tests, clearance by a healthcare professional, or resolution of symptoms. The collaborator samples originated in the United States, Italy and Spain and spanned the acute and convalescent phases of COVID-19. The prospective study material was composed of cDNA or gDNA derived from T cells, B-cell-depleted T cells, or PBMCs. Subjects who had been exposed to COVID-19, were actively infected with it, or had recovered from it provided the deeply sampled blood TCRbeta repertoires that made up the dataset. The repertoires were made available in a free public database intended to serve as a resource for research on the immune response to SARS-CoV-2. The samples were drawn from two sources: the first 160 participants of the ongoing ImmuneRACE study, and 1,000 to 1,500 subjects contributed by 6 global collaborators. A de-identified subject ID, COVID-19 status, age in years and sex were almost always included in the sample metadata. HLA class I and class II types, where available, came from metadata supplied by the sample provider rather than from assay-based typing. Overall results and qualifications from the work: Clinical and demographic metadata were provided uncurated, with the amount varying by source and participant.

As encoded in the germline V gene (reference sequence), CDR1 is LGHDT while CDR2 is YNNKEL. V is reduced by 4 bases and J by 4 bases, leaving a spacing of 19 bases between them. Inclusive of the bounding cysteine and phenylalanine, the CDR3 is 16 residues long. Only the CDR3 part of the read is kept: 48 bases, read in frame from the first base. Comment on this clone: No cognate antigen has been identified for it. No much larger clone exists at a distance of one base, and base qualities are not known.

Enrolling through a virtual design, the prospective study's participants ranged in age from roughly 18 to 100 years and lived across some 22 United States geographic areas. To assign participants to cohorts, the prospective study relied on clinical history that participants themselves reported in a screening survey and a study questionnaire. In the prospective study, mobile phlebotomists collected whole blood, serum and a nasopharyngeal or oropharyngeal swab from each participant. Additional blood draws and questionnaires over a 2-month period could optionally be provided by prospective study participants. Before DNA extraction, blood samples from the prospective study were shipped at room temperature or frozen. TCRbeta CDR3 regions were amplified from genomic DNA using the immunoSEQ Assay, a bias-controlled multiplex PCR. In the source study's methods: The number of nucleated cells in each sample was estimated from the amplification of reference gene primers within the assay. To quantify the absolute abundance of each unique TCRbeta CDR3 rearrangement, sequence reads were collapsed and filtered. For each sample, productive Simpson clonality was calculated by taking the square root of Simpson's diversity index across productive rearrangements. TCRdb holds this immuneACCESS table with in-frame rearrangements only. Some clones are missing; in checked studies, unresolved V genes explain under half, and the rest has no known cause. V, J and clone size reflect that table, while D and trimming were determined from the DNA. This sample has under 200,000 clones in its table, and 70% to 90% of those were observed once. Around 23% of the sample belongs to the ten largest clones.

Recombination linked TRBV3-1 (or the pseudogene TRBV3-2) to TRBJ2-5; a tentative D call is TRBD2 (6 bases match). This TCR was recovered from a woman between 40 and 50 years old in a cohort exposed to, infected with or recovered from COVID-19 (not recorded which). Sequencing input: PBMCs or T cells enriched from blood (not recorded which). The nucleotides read TGTGCCAGCAGCCGAGAAGGGTCTAGGAGGGCAGAGACCCAGTACTTC. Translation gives CASSREGSRRAETQYF.